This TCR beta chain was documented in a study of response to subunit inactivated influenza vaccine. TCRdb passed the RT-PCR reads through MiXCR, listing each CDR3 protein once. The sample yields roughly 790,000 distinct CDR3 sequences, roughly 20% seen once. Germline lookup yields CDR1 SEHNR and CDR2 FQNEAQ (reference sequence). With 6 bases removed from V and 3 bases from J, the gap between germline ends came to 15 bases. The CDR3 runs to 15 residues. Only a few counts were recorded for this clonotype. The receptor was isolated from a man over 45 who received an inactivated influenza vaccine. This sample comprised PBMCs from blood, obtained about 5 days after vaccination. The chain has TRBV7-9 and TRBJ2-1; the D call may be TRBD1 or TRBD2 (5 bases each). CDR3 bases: TGTGCCAGCAGTTTATCGGGACCTGACTACAATGAGCAGTTCTTC. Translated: CASSLSGPDYNEQFF.